This TCR beta chain was captured in a study of T cell responses to AZD1222 COVID-19 vaccine. Using immunoSEQ multiplex PCR, the repertoire was profiled, and TCRdb retains in-frame clones only, with some absent. This table holds roughly 100,000 clones, roughly 87% found once. The starting material was peripheral blood, obtained on day 0 of AZD1222 vaccination. The clonotype comes from an adult in good health.

The CDR3: CASWVGGANVLTF. The CDR3 DNA is TGTGCCTCCTGGGTCGGTGGGGCCAACGTCCTGACTTTC. The V call is TRBV30, the J call TRBJ2-6, with no clear D. CDR1 is GTSNPN, CDR2 SVGIG, per germline (reference sequence). With 7 bases removed from V and 3 bases from J, the gap between germline ends came to 10 bases. CDR3 size: 13 residues.